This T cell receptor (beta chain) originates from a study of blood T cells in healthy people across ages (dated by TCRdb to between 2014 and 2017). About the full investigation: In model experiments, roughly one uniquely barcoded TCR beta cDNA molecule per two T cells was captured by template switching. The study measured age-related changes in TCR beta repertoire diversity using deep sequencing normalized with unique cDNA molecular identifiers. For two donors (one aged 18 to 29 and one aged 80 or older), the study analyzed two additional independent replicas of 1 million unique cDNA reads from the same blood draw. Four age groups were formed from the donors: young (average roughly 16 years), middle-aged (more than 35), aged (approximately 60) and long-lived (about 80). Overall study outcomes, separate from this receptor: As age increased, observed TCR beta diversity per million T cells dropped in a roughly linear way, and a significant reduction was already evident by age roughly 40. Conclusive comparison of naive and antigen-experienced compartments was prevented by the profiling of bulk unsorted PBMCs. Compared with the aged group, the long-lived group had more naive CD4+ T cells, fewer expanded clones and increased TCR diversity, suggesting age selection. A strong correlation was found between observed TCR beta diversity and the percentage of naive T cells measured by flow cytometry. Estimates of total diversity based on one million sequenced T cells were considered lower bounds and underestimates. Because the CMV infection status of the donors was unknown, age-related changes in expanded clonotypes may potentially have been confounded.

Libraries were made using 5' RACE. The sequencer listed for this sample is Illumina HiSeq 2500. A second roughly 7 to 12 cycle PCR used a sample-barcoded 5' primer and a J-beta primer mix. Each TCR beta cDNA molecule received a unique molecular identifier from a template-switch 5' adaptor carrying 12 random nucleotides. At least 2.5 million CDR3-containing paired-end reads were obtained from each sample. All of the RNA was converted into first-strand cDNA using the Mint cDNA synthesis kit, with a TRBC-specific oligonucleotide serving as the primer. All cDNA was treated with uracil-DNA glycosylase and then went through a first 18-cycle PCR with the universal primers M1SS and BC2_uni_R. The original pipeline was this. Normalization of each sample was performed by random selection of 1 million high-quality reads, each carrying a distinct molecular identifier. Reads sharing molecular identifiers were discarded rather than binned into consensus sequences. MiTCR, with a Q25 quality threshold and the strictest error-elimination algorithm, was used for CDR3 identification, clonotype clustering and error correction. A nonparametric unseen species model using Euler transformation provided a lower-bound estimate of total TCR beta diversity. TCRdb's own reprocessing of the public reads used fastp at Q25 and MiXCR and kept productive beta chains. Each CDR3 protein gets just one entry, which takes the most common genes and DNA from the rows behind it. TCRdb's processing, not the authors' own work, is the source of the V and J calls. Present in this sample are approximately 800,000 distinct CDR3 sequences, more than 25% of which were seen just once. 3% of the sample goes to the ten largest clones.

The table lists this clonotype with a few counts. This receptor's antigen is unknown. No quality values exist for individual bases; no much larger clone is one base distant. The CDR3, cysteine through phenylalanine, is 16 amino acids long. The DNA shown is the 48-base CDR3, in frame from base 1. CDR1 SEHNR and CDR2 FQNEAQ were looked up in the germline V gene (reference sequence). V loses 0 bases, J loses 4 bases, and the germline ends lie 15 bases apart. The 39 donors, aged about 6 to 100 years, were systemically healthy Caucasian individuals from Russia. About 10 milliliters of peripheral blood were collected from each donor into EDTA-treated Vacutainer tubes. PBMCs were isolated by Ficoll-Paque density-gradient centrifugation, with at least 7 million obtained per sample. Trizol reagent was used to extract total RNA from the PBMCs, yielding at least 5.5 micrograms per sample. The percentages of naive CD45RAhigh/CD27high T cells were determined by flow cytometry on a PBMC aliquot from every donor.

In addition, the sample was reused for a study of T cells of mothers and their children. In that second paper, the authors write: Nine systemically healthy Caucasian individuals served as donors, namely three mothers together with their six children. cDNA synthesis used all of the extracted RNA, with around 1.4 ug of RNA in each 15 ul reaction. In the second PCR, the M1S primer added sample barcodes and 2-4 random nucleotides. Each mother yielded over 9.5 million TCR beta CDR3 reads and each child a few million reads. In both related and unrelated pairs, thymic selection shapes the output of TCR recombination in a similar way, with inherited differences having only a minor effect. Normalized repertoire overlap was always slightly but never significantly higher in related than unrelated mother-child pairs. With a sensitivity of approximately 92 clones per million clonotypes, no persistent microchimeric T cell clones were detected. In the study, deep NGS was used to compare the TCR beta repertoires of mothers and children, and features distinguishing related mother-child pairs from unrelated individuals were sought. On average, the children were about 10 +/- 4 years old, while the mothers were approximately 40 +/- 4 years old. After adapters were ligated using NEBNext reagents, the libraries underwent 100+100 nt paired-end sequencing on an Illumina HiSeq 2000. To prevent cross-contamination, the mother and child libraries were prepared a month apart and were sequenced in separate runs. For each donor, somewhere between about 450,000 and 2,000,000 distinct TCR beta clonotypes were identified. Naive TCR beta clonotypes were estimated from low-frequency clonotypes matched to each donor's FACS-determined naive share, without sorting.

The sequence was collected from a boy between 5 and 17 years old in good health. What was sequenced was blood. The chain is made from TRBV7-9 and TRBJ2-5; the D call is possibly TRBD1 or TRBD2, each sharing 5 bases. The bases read TGTGCCAGCAGCTTAGCGGGACGGGGAAGGAGAGAGACCCAGTACTTC. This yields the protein CASSLAGRGRRETQYF.